The source of this T cell receptor beta chain is a study of blood T cells in healthy people across ages. Whole-study results and caveats: When set beside aged donors, long-lived donors presented more naive CD4+ cells and higher diversity.

There were healthy Caucasian individuals from Russia, aged about 6 to 100, serving as donors. In its sample, this clonotype was seen a few times. Its antigen remains unidentified. Trimming left V 5 bases short and J 1 base short, with 18 bases between. The germline CDR1 and CDR2 sequences are SEHNR and FQNEAQ (reference sequence). There are 16 residues in the CDR3. Then a second PCR, running roughly 7 to 11 cycles, was carried out with a sample-barcoded 5' primer and a J-beta primer mix. With 12 random nucleotides, a template-switch adaptor tagged each individual cDNA molecule. TCRdb itself ran the 5' RACE reads through MiXCR, one entry per CDR3 protein. The sample comprises more than 600,000 distinct CDR3 sequences, 20% to 25% of which are singletons, and 9.4% rests with the top ten. These data also featured in a second study, about T cells of mothers and their children. That work states: No T cell clones of persistent microchimeric origin were detected.

Specimen: blood. The rearrangement links TRBV7-9 to TRBJ2-7; a possible D gene is TRBD1 (6 bases). This TCR was recovered from a boy aged 5 to 17 in good health. The CDR3 here is CASSLKDRLGSYEQYF. CDR3 DNA sequence: TGTGCCAGCAGCCTGAAAGACAGGCTGGGGTCCTACGAGCAGTACTTC.